A single sample gave rise to the 19 T cell receptor beta chains below, sequenced in a study of T cell changes during pregnancy in multiple sclerosis. Repertoires were generated with immunoSEQ multiplex PCR, while TCRdb's copy carries only in-frame clones and drops some. The sample yields more than 35,000 clones, more than 70% seen once. The specimen comprised CD8+ T cells from peripheral blood mononuclear cells, sampled after pregnancy. The receptors were sampled from a female donor in good health, enrolled as a control in a pregnancy study.

This sequence joins TRBV7-9 and TRBJ2-3, with D tentatively TRBD2 (6 bases). The V end was cut by 5 bases, the J end by 0 bases, with 15 bases between. CDR3 length: 16 amino acids. The germline CDR1 and CDR2 sequences are SEHNR and FQNEAQ (reference sequence). This CDR3 is CASSPFNGGSTDTQYF. As DNA, the CDR3 is TGTGCCAGCAGCCCCTTCAACGGGGGTAGCACAGATACGCAGTATTTT. The full variable domain, in which reference TRBV7-9 and TRBJ2-3 provide the parts outside the CDR3, is DTGVSQNPRHKITKRGQNVTFRCDPISEHNRLYWYRQTLGQGPEFLTYFQNEAQLEKSRLLSDRFSAERPKGSFSTLEIQRTEQGDSAMYLCASSPFNGGSTDTQYFGPGTRLTVL.

This chain joins TRBV6-1 and TRBJ1-5; a weak D match, TRBD1 (6 bases). CDR3 size: 16 residues. Per germline, CDR1 MNHNS and CDR2 SASEGT. Trimming left V 0 bases short and J 4 bases short, with 13 bases between. DNA for the CDR3: TGTGCCAGCAGTGAAGCCAGAGTGACAGGTAATCAGCCCCAGCATTTT. Translated, it gives CASSEARVTGNQPQHF.

The sample holds a few counts of this clone. The V call is TRBV4-2, the J call TRBJ1-2; 7 bases are shared with TRBD1. This CDR3 has 13 amino acids. V was clipped by 4 bases and J by 6 bases; unmatched bases: 5. CDR1 and CDR2 (germline): LGHNA, YNFKEQ. The CDR3 nucleotides read TGTGCCAGCAGCCTCGCCGGGACAGATGGCTACACCTTC. It encodes CASSLAGTDGYTF.

This clone is a singleton in its sample. CDR3 in amino acids: CASSSPRTAATNEKLFF. CDR3 coding DNA: TGTGCCAGCAGCTCCCCGAGGACAGCTGCAACTAATGAAAAACTGTTTTTT. The J gene is TRBJ1-4, the V gene TRBV7-9, with a tentative D call TRBD1 (6 bases). The length of the CDR3 is 17 residues. The germline gives CDR1 SEHNR, CDR2 FQNEAQ (reference sequence). The V end was cut by 4 bases, the J end by 0 bases, with 15 bases between.

The chain uses TRBV7-9 and TRBJ2-5; maybe TRBD2 (5 bases). The CDR3 spans 13 residues. V gave up 5 bases and J gave up 7 bases, with 14 bases separating them. Germline CDR1 SEHNR, CDR2 FQNEAQ (reference sequence). DNA of the CDR3: TGTGCCAGCAGCCCCGAGTTGAGGGTGACCCAGTACTTC. Protein product: CASSPELRVTQYF.

This chain uses TRBV27 with TRBJ2-1; TRBD1 matches at 7 bases. Germline V gene data show CDR1 as MNHEY and CDR2 as SMNVEV (reference sequence). After removal of 4 bases from V and 6 bases from J, the junction contained 9 bases not matched to a gene. The CDR3 length is 15 residues. Written as DNA, the CDR3 is TGTGCCAGCAGTTCCCGTGACAGGGCCCTCAATGAGCAGTTCTTC. Protein sequence: CASSSRDRALNEQFF.

The chain is built from TRBV5-4 and TRBJ2-7; 10 bases are a match to TRBD1. V lost 4 bases and J lost 2; bases outside the gene matches: 9. Germline V CDR1 and CDR2: SGHNT, YYREEE (reference sequence). The CDR3 runs to 16 residues. CDR3 bases: TGTGCCAGCAGCGTTCGTAGGGGACAGGGGACCTACGAGCAGTACTTC. Its translation is CASSVRRGQGTYEQYF.

This clone came up once. The chain uses TRBV5-5 and TRBJ1-2, with a weak D call TRBD1 (5 bases). CDR1 is SGHKS, CDR2 YYEKEE, per germline (reference sequence). This CDR3 comprises 16 residues. V was pared by 1 base and J by 7 bases, with 20 bases between. CDR3 in amino acids: CASSLIWGGASGGYTF. CDR3 DNA: TGTGCCAGCAGCTTGATTTGGGGAGGGGCTTCGGGTGGCTACACCTTC.

The V call is TRBV9, the J call TRBJ2-1, with 7 positions matching TRBD2. Germline V gene data show CDR1 as SGDLS and CDR2 as YYNGEE. V was clipped by 0 bases and J by 0 bases; unmatched bases: 0. This CDR3 comprises 15 residues. The CDR3 sequence: CASSVAGGSYNEQFF. The DNA for the CDR3 is TGTGCCAGCAGCGTAGCGGGGGGCTCCTACAATGAGCAGTTCTTC.

This clone was recorded once. The gene calls are TRBV16 and TRBJ2-7; 7 bases map to TRBD2. Trimming removed 0 bases from V and 3 bases from J; junction bases left unmatched: 8. This CDR3 has 16 residues. The germline gives CDR1 KGHSY, CDR2 FQNENV. The DNA of the CDR3 is TGTGCCAGCAGCCAATCCTCCGGGACTAACAACTACGAGCAGTACTTC. Translation gives CASSQSSGTNNYEQYF. Together with reference TRBV16 and TRBJ2-7, the CDR3 gives the full variable domain: GEEVAQTPKHLVRGEGQKAKLYCAPIKGHSYVFWYQQVLKNEFKFLISFQNENVFDETGMPKERFSAKCLPNSPCSLEIQATKLEDSAVYFCASSQSSGTNNYEQYFGPGTRLTVT.

This chain connects TRBV2 to TRBJ2-7; TRBD1 agrees at 9 bases. The CDR3 extends over 14 amino acids. The V gene end was trimmed by 4 bases and the J gene end by 4 bases; junction bases not matched to a gene: 5. CDR1 is SNHLY and CDR2 is FYNNEI in the germline V gene. CDR3 loop: CASSVGTGMYEQYF. The CDR3 region has the DNA TGTGCCAGCAGTGTGGGGACAGGGATGTACGAGCAGTACTTC.

The chain uses TRBV2 and TRBJ1-1; 9 bases line up with TRBD1. The germline gives CDR1 SNHLY, CDR2 FYNNEI. The V gene end was trimmed by 6 bases and the J gene end by 5 bases; junction bases not matched to a gene: 7. The CDR3 is 14 residues long. The CDR3 nucleotides read TGTGCCAGCAGCCCCGGACAGGGGATGACTGAAGCTTTCTTT. Amino acid sequence: CASSPGQGMTEAFF.

This CDR3 is CASRSGGDNEKLFF. In DNA form, the CDR3 reads TGTGCCAGCAGATCGGGAGGGGATAATGAAAAACTGTTTTTT. The chain is built from TRBV2 and TRBJ1-4; D is possibly TRBD1 (5 bases). The V end lost 6 bases, the J end lost 4 bases, and 12 bases lay between the germline ends. CDR1 and CDR2 from the germline V gene are SNHLY and FYNNEI. This CDR3 contains 14 residues. The full variable domain, its missing parts supplied by reference TRBV2 and TRBJ1-4, is EPEVTQTPSHQVTQMGQEVILRCVPISNHLYFYWYRQILGQKVEFLVSFYNNEISEKSEIFDDQFSVERPDGSNFTLKIRSTKLEDSAMYFCASRSGGDNEKLFFGSGTQLSVL.

The chain combines TRBV4-2 with TRBJ1-2; D gene uncertain. The CDR3 is 13 amino acids. Trimming took off 4 bases at V and 2 bases at J, with 8 bases between the two ends. Germline V gene sequence: CDR1 LGHNA, CDR2 YNFKEQ. CDR3 amino acids: CASSLDLNYGYTF. CDR3 sequence (DNA): TGTGCCAGCAGCCTAGATCTCAACTATGGCTACACCTTC.

The chain uses TRBV27 and TRBJ1-1; 7 positions match TRBD1. The V gene's germline CDR1 is MNHEY and CDR2 SMNVEV (reference sequence). Unmatched junction bases numbered 8, after V lost 4 bases and J lost 0 bases. This CDR3 is 16 amino acids long. CDR3 bases: TGTGCCAGCAGTTGGGATGTAGGGGGCTTGAACACTGAAGCTTTCTTT. This gives the protein CASSWDVGGLNTEAFF.

V is TRBV7-9 and J is TRBJ2-5, with D perhaps TRBD1 (6 bases). CDR1 and CDR2 (germline): SEHNR, FQNEAQ (reference sequence). The CDR3 has 14 residues. Trimming left V 0 bases short and J 9 bases short, with 14 bases between. As DNA, the CDR3 is TGTGCCAGCAGCTTAGCAGCGCAACAGGGCTCCCAGTACTTC. This encodes CASSLAAQQGSQYF.

This clone came up a few times. The chain recombines TRBV9 with TRBJ1-1, with unresolved D. Trimming shortened V by 7 bases and J by 1 base, and 8 bases separated the two germline ends. The CDR3 is 12 amino acids. Looked up from germline, CDR1 is SGDLS and CDR2 is YYNGEE. This CDR3 is CASAVGNTEAFF. The CDR3 region has the DNA TGTGCCAGCGCGGTGGGGAACACTGAAGCTTTCTTT.

This clone occurred once. The V and J genes are TRBV6-6 and TRBJ1-2; weak D call: TRBD1 (6 bases). The CDR3 is 16 amino acids. V gave up 4 bases and J gave up 6 bases, with 21 bases separating them. Germline CDR1 is MNHNY and CDR2 is SVGAGI (reference sequence). The CDR3 region is CASSSRQASMGDGYTF. CDR3 coding DNA: TGTGCCAGCAGTTCTCGACAGGCCTCAATGGGAGATGGCTACACCTTC.

Here the CDR3 DNA reads TGTGCCAGCAGTGAATCGTGGCGACAGGTCTACAATGAGCAGTTCTTC. Translating gives CASSESWRQVYNEQFF. V is TRBV25-1 and J is TRBJ2-1; a weak D match, TRBD1 (6 bases). V lost 1 base and J lost 3, with 13 bases in between. Germline V gene data show CDR1 as MGHDK and CDR2 as SYGVNS. The CDR3 is made up of 16 amino acids.